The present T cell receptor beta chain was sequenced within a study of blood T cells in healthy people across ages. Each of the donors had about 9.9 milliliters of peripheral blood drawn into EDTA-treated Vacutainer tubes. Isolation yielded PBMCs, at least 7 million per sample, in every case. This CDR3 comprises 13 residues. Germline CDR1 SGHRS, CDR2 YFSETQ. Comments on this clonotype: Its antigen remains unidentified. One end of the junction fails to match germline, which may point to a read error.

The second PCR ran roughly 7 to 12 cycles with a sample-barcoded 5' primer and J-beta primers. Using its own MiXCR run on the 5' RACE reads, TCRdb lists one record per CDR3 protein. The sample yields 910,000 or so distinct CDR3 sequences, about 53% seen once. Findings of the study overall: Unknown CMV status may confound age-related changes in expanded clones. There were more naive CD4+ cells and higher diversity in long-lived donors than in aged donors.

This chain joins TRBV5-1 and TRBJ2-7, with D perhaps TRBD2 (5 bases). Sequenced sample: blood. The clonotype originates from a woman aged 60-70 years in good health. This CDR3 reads CASSTRDSYEQYF. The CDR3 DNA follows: TGTGCCAGCAGCACTCGGGACTCCTACGAGCAGTACTTC.